This TCR beta chain was recorded in a study of blood T cell repertoires in COVID-19. Sequenced by immunoSEQ multiplex PCR; TCRdb stores in-frame clones only, minus some. This sample carries fewer than 150,000 clones, approximately 89% of them seen once, and the ten largest clones take over 3.5%. This CDR3 is built from 18 residues. Per germline, CDR1 LNHDA and CDR2 SQIVND (reference sequence). The germline V and J ends were trimmed by 4 bases and 0 bases, with 19 bases remaining between them. The source is an older woman with acute or convalescent COVID-19. Input material: peripheral blood. V usage is TRBV19 and J usage is TRBJ2-1; the D gene is possibly TRBD2 (6 bases). The DNA for the CDR3 is TGTGCCAGTAGTAGCCCCCCGGGACTTATGAGCTCCTACAATGAGCAGTTCTTC. Its translation is CASSSPPGLMSSYNEQFF.